A single sample is the source of the 20 T cell receptor beta chains below, sequenced in a study of radiation and T cells in renal cell carcinoma. This sample's time point: baseline pretreatment blood. Documented treatment: 15 Gy SBRT to primary tumor, nephrectomy 4 weeks later. This table comes from immunoSEQ multiplex PCR, and its TCRdb copy is limited to in-frame clones, with some not included. The table includes 150,000 or so clones, about 88% detected once. The source was blood, collected from a patient whose treatment included radiotherapy and nephrectomy. All receptors come from a woman between 65 and 79 years old with renal cell carcinoma.

The V gene is TRBV10-3, the J gene TRBJ2-5; D is perhaps TRBD2 (6 bases). Germline CDR1 and CDR2: ENHRY and SYGVKD. The CDR3 sequence is 15 residues long. Trimming left V 0 bases short and J 2 bases short, with 10 bases between. The CDR3 DNA follows: TGTGCCATCAGTGAGTCGGGGGGTTATCAAGAGACCCAGTACTTC. Translating it yields CAISESGGYQETQYF.

The rearrangement joins TRBV9 to TRBJ2-7; the match to TRBD2 covers 13 bases. This CDR3 comprises 18 residues. Germline CDR1 is SGDLS and CDR2 is YYNGEE. V lost 0 bases and J lost 1; bases outside the gene matches: 7. CDR3 amino acids: CASSVGATSGGISYEQYF. CDR3 sequence (DNA): TGTGCCAGCAGCGTAGGAGCGACTAGCGGGGGGATATCCTACGAGCAGTACTTC.

V usage is TRBV19 and J usage is TRBJ2-3; TRBD2 is a possible D gene (5 bases). Per germline, CDR1 LNHDA and CDR2 SQIVND (reference sequence). The CDR3 is 13 amino acids. Trimming removed 5 bases from V and 5 bases from J, with 11 bases in between. DNA of the CDR3: TGTGCCAGTAGTCTCGGACGGGGAGATACGCAGTATTTT. Residues: CASSLGRGDTQYF.

The rearrangement uses TRBV27 and TRBJ1-1, with 8 bases fitting TRBD1. Losses at the gene ends were 4 bases for V and 6 bases for J; bases not matched to a gene: 7. CDR1 is MNHEY and CDR2 is SMNVEV in the germline V gene (reference sequence). This CDR3 contains 14 residues. The CDR3 reads CASSSQGARAEAFF. The CDR3 nucleotides are TGTGCCAGCAGTTCCCAGGGGGCAAGGGCTGAAGCTTTCTTT.

The rearrangement joins TRBV7-2 to TRBJ2-7; D uncertain. This CDR3 has 15 residues. V shed 5 bases and J shed 4 bases, with 18 bases lying between them. The germline gives CDR1 SGHTA, CDR2 FQGNSA. The CDR3 region has the DNA TGTGCCAGCAGCCCAGACGGTGGTAGGTATTACGAGCAGTACTTC. Translating gives CASSPDGGRYYEQYF. Filled out from reference TRBV7-2 and TRBJ2-7, the complete variable domain reads GAGVSQSPSNKVTEKGKDVELRCDPISGHTALYWYRQSLGQGLEFLIYFQGNSAPDKSGLPSDRFSAERTGGSVSTLTIQRTQQEDSAVYLCASSPDGGRYYEQYFGPGTRLTVT.

J is TRBJ1-4 and V is TRBV7-9; a weak D match, TRBD1 (6 bases). V lost 0 bases, J lost 8 bases, and 16 bases lay in between. In germline, CDR1 is SEHNR, CDR2 FQNEAQ (reference sequence). The CDR3 contains 16 residues. The CDR3 DNA follows: TGTGCCAGCAGCTTAGCCGGGACACGAGACCGAGAAAAACTGTTTTTT. Translated: CASSLAGTRDREKLFF.

The chain joins TRBV10-3 to TRBJ1-1, with D perhaps TRBD1 (5 bases). Germline CDR1 is ENHRY and CDR2 is SYGVKD. The ends were cut back, 9 bases at V and 0 bases at J, with 14 bases in the middle. There are 14 residues in the CDR3. The CDR3 DNA reads TGTGCCATTCGACAGTTGGGAGTGAACACTGAAGCTTTCTTT. Translating it yields CAIRQLGVNTEAFF.

The V and J genes are TRBV28 and TRBJ2-3, with D perhaps TRBD2 (7 bases). V lost 8 bases to trimming and J lost 3 bases, with 18 bases between them. This CDR3 is built from 15 residues. CDR1 is MDHEN, CDR2 SYDVKM, per germline. DNA of the CDR3: TGTGCCAGCTTCCGTCCTGGGGGGGCGACAGATACGCAGTATTTT. Its translation is CASFRPGGATDTQYF.

This clone was found a few times. The chain links TRBV30 to TRBJ1-1; no definite D call. CDR1 is GTSNPN and CDR2 is SVGIG in the germline V gene (reference sequence). Trimming took off 6 bases at V and 7 bases at J, with 24 bases between the two ends. The CDR3 length is 15 residues. CDR3 in DNA: TGTGCCTGTGGACGTAACAAGCCTCTTCGGGGTGAAGCTTTCTTT. It codes for CACGRNKPLRGEAFF.

Here the CDR3 DNA reads TGCGCCAGCAGCTTGGTGGGGATAGTCTACGAGCAGTACTTC. It yields the protein CASSLVGIVYEQYF. The V call is TRBV5-1, the J call TRBJ2-7, with D uncertain. Per germline, CDR1 SGHRS and CDR2 YFSETQ. V dropped 0 bases and J dropped 3 bases, with 10 bases sitting between them. The CDR3 loop spans 14 amino acids.

The chain has TRBV5-6 and TRBJ1-1; a weak D match, TRBD1 (6 bases). In germline, CDR1 is SGHDT, CDR2 YYEEEE. This CDR3 has 18 residues. V shed 2 bases and J shed 0 bases, with 20 bases lying between them. The CDR3 loop is CASSFEVGGQSLNTEAFF. CDR3 sequence (DNA): TGTGCCAGCAGCTTTGAAGTTGGGGGCCAATCCTTGAACACTGAAGCTTTCTTT.

The V call is TRBV2, the J call TRBJ2-2; D possibly corresponds to TRBD1 (5 bases). The CDR3 runs 12 residues. The germline CDR1 and CDR2 sequences are SNHLY and FYNNEI. V gave up 6 bases and J gave up 7 bases, with 9 bases separating them. CDR3: CASSARGGELFF. CDR3 DNA: TGTGCCAGCAGCGCAAGGGGCGGGGAGCTGTTTTTT.

This clone was detected only once. The V and J genes are TRBV5-4 and TRBJ1-2, with TRBD1 matching 10 bases. Unmatched junction bases numbered 16, after V lost 3 bases and J lost 8 bases. CDR1 is SGHNT and CDR2 is YYREEE in the germline V gene (reference sequence). The CDR3 spans 17 residues. CDR3 sequence reads: CASSSPGDRTGGQGYTF. The CDR3 DNA follows: TGTGCCAGCAGCTCCCCTGGCGATCGGACAGGGGGTCAGGGCTACACCTTC.

This rearrangement joins TRBV12-5 to TRBJ2-5; D is unresolved. This CDR3 region has 12 residues. Germline V lookup: CDR1 LGHNT, CDR2 FRNRAP. The V gene lost 1 base and the J gene lost 4 bases, with 4 bases spanning the gap. CDR3 loop: CASGLDRETQYF. In DNA, the CDR3 is TGTGCTAGTGGTTTGGACAGAGAGACCCAGTACTTC.

The rearrangement uses TRBV11-2 and TRBJ2-3; the D is unclear. The CDR3 spans 15 residues. V shed 1 base and J shed 0 bases, with 8 bases lying between them. Germline CDR1 and CDR2: SGHAT and FQNNGV. As DNA, the CDR3 is TGTGCCAGCAGCTTAGTTCTCGGTAGCACAGATACGCAGTATTTT. It specifies CASSLVLGSTDTQYF.

The CDR3 DNA is TGTGCCAGCAGTTTAGAGCGGCTAGCGGGGACCACAGATACGCAGTATTTT. It encodes CASSLERLAGTTDTQYF. The chain links TRBV28 to TRBJ2-3; 9 bases are a match to TRBD2. V lost 2 bases, J lost 2 bases, and 8 bases stayed unmatched. The CDR3 totals 17 residues. The germline V gene has CDR1 MDHEN and CDR2 SYDVKM.

The chain uses TRBV15 and TRBJ2-7; D is unresolved. The CDR3 has 21 amino acids. V lost 2 bases to trimming and J lost 4 bases, with 33 bases between them. Germline assignment: CDR1 LNHNV and CDR2 YYDKDF (reference sequence). This CDR3 is CATSRPRFGPAQDKPIYEQYF. CDR3 DNA: TGTGCCACCAGCAGACCTAGATTCGGACCTGCTCAGGATAAGCCTATATACGAGCAGTACTTC.

The chain carries TRBV2 and TRBJ1-1, with D unclear. Germline V gene data show CDR1 as SNHLY and CDR2 as FYNNEI. V lost 8 bases and J 5 bases, leaving 12 bases between the germline ends. The CDR3 spans 12 residues. CDR3: CASVRWETEAFF. The CDR3 DNA follows: TGTGCCAGCGTGAGGTGGGAAACTGAAGCTTTCTTT.

The gene calls are TRBV30 and TRBJ2-3, with D hard to call. There are 18 residues in the CDR3. V was shortened by 0 bases and J by 0 bases, with 19 bases between the two germline ends. The germline gives CDR1 GTSNPN, CDR2 SVGIG (reference sequence). The CDR3 reads CAWSVVLFDIPSTDTQYF. Written as DNA, the CDR3 is TGTGCCTGGAGTGTGGTTTTGTTCGACATCCCTAGCACAGATACGCAGTATTTT.

The chain has TRBV28 and TRBJ2-6, with 7 bases aligning to TRBD1. CDR1 and CDR2 from the germline V gene are MDHEN and SYDVKM. The V and J ends lost 8 bases and 3 bases, in that order; junction bases with no gene match: 10. The CDR3 extends over 16 amino acids. In nucleotides, the CDR3 is TGTGCCAGCCTAGGACAGGAGGTTGGTGGGGCCAACGTCCTGACTTTC. The encoded protein is CASLGQEVGGANVLTF. Together with reference TRBV28 and TRBJ2-6, the CDR3 gives the full variable domain: DVKVTQSSRYLVKRTGEKVFLECVQDMDHENMFWYRQDPGLGLRLIYFSYDVKMKEKGDIPEGYSVSREKKERFSLILESASTNQTSMYLCASLGQEVGGANVLTFGAGSRLTVL.